These 7 T cell receptor beta chains originate from one sample sequenced in a study of metastatic and nonmetastatic thyroid tumors (dated by TCRdb to 2018 to 2021). The protocol used for the library was PCR. This sample was sequenced with an Illumina HiSeq 4000. TCRdb's own reprocessing of the public reads used fastp at Q25 and MiXCR and kept productive beta chains. A total of tens of thousands of clones appear in this sample, 20% to 25% of them only once. The ten largest clones add up to about 4.1% of the sample. No treatment had been received by any patient before thyroid surgery. The sample taken for sequencing was blood. The source is a female donor with papillary thyroid cancer or a benign thyroid nodule (not recorded which). Some clones in this sample may be carry-over from other donors' samples.

This clone was seen repeatedly, ten times or more. V usage is TRBV7-9 and J usage is TRBJ1-2; TRBD1 might be the D (5 bases). Trimming shortened V by 1 base and J by 8 bases, and 5 bases separated the two germline ends. CDR3 length equals 11 residues. The germline V gene encodes CDR1 SEHNR and CDR2 FQNEAQ (reference sequence). CDR3 sequence: CASSLGGGYTF. CDR3 DNA: TGTGCCAGCAGCTTAGGGGGCGGCTACACCTTC. Using reference TRBV7-9 and TRBJ1-2 for the parts outside the CDR3, the full variable domain is DTGVSQNPRHKITKRGQNVTFRCDPISEHNRLYWYRQTLGQGPEFLTYFQNEAQLEKSRLLSDRFSAERPKGSFSTLEIQRTEQGDSAMYLCASSLGGGYTFGSGTRLTVV.

This clone has only a few counts. Compared with germline, one end of the junction differs, possibly owing to a read error. V usage is TRBV6-1 and J usage is TRBJ2-5; TRBD1 or TRBD2 may be the D gene (5 bases each). This CDR3 comprises 17 residues. Germline-derived CDR1 and CDR2 are MNHNS and SASEGT. The CDR3 bases are TGTGCCAGCAGTGAGCGCATCTTGGCAGGGACCCAAGAGAACCAGTACTTC. Amino acids: CASSERILAGTQENQYF.

With respect to this clone: A read error may produce the germline difference seen at one junction end. The rearrangement links TRBV15 to TRBJ2-7, with 12 nucleotides matching TRBD1. CDR3 length: 16 amino acids. Per germline, CDR1 LNHNV and CDR2 YYDKDF (reference sequence). For the CDR3, the DNA is TGTGCGACCAGAAGTCCCACCGGGACAGGGGGCAACGAGCAGTACTTC. Protein: CATRSPTGTGGNEQYF.

Many counts were recorded for this clone. This chain uses TRBV5-4 with TRBJ2-3; D call uncertain. Germline values: CDR1 SGHNT, CDR2 YYREEE (reference sequence). Trimming took 1 base from V and 5 from J, leaving 11 bases between them. CDR3 length equals 14 residues. The CDR3 DNA is TGTGCCAGCAGCTTGAGGTCCGAAATAGATACGCAGTATTTT. It encodes CASSLRSEIDTQYF.

The table lists this clone with many counts. The chain uses TRBV28 and TRBJ1-1, with D possibly matching TRBD1 (5 bases). V shed 7 bases and J shed 7 bases, with 16 bases lying between them. The CDR3 length is 13 residues. Germline V gene sequence: CDR1 MDHEN, CDR2 SYDVKM. The CDR3 loop reads CASTKTGGGEAFF. CDR3 coding DNA: TGTGCCAGCACCAAAACGGGGGGGGGTGAAGCTTTCTTT.

This clone was recorded many times. The chain employs TRBV6-1 and TRBJ1-2; D is ambiguous. The CDR3 is made up of 13 amino acids. CDR1 is MNHNS and CDR2 is SASEGT in the germline V gene. V dropped 6 bases and J dropped 3 bases, with 11 bases sitting between them. The CDR3 nucleotides are TGTGCCAGCAGGGTCCGGGCCGACTATGGCTACACCTTC. It is translated as CASRVRADYGYTF.

Remarks on this clone: A much larger clone lies a single base off, so this may be a read error. This chain joins TRBV5-1 and TRBJ2-6; D not certain. CDR3 length: 14 amino acids. V lost 0 bases and J lost 5, with 6 bases in between. Germline CDR1 is SGHRS and CDR2 is YFSETQ. The DNA of the CDR3 is TGCGCCAGCAGCTTGGATCCCAGGGCCAACGTCCTGACTTTC. Encoded protein: CASSLDPRANVLTF.